This T cell receptor (beta chain) was sequenced in a study of cytomegalovirus exposure and HLA in healthy donors. Whole-study context: Counted in an early data release were about 85 million unique TCRs from HLA-typed donors.

Study results and caveats: With high specificity and sensitivity, the classifier reportedly diagnosed cytomegalovirus status. Later work showed greater clonal expansion in HLA-associated TCR beta chains than in equally common others.

Per germline, CDR1 SGHDT and CDR2 YYEEEE. V lost 1 base to trimming and J lost 10 bases; unmatched junction nucleotides: 15. This CDR3 has 17 amino acids. Among the donors, all were healthy bone marrow donors. Details on this clone: Its antigen is not identified.

Researchers ran the PCR with 60 Vbeta and 13 Jbeta primers. The repertoire was sequenced with immunoSEQ multiplex PCR; TCRdb's copy has only in-frame clones and lacks some. The sample gives some 150,000 clones, around 75% of which show up once; about 3.5% is in the top ten. This receptor was identified in a man aged 40-49 years in good health and CMV-seronegative. This chain connects TRBV5-6 to TRBJ2-1, with 9 bases matching TRBD2. Sequencing was done on a sample of PBMCs. CDR3 bases: TGTGCCAGCAGCTTGTCTCTCTTGGCGGGGGGGCCGGGAGAGCAGTTCTTC. Translation gives CASSLSLLAGGPGEQFF.